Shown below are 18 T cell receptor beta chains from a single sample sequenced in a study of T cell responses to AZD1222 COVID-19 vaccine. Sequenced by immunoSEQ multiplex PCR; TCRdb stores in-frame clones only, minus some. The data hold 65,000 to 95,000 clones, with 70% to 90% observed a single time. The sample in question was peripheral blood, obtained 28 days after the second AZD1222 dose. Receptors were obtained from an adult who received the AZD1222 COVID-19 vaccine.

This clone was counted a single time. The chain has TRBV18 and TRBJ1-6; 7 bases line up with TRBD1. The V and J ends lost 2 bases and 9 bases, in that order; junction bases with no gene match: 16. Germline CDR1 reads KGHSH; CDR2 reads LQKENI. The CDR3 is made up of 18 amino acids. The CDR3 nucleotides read TGTGCCAGCTCACCAAATCGGCCCCAGGGGGGCCGTGGTTCACCCCTCCACTTT. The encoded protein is CASSPNRPQGGRGSPLHF. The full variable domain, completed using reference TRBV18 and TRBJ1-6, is NAGVMQNPRHLVRRRGQEARLRCSPMKGHSHVYWYRQLPEEGLKFMVYLQKENIIDESGMPKERFSAEFPKEGPSILRIQQVVRGDSAAYFCASSPNRPQGGRGSPLHFGNGTRLTVT.

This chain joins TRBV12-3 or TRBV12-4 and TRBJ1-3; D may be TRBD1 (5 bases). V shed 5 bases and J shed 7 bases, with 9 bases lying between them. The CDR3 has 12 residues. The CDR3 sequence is CASSLNRNTIYF. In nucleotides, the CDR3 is TGTGCCAGCAGTCTAAACAGGAACACCATATATTTT.

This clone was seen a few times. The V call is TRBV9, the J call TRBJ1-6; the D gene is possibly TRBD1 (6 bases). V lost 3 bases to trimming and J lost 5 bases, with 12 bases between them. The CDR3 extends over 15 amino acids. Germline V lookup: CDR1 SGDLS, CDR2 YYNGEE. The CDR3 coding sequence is TGTGCCAGCAGCGAGGGGGGCGGGAATAATTCACCCCTCCACTTT. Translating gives CASSEGGGNNSPLHF.

The DNA of the CDR3 is TGTGCCAGCAAGGAGGGGAGCGATTTGAAAAAACTGTTTTTT. This gives the protein CASKEGSDLKKLFF. The chain links TRBV2 to TRBJ1-4, with a weak D call TRBD1 (5 bases). V dropped 7 bases and J dropped 9 bases, with 18 bases sitting between them. Germline V lookup: CDR1 SNHLY, CDR2 FYNNEI. This CDR3 has 14 residues. The full variable domain, in which reference TRBV2 and TRBJ1-4 provide the parts outside the CDR3, is EPEVTQTPSHQVTQMGQEVILRCVPISNHLYFYWYRQILGQKVEFLVSFYNNEISEKSEIFDDQFSVERPDGSNFTLKIRSTKLEDSAMYFCASKEGSDLKKLFFGSGTQLSVL.

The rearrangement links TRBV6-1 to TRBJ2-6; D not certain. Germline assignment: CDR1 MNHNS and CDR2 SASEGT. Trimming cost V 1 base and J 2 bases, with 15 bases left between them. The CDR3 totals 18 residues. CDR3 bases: TGTGCCAGCAGTGAAGGCGGCAGCGCCCATACTGGGGCCAACGTCCTGACTTTC. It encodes CASSEGGSAHTGANVLTF.

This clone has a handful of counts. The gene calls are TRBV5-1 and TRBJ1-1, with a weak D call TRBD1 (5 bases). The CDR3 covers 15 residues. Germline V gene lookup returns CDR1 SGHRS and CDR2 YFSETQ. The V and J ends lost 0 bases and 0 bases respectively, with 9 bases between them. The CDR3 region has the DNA TGCGCCAGCAGCTTGGGAGCCAGGGTGAACACTGAAGCTTTCTTT. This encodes CASSLGARVNTEAFF.

This chain's CDR3 is CASSHAGGPDTGELFF. CDR3 nucleotide sequence: TGTGCCAGCTCACACGCCGGGGGGCCGGACACCGGGGAGCTGTTTTTT. This sequence joins TRBV18 and TRBJ2-2; a weak D match, TRBD2 (7 bases). Germline-derived CDR1 and CDR2 are KGHSH and LQKENI. CDR3 length: 16 amino acids. V gave up 4 bases and J gave up 3 bases, with 15 bases separating them.

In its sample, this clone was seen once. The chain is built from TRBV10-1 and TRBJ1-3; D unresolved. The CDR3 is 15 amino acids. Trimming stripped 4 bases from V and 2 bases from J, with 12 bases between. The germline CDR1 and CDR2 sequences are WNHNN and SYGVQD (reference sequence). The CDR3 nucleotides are TGCGCCAGCAGTGTTTACGGTAGGCCTGGAAACACCATATATTTT. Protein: CASSVYGRPGNTIYF.

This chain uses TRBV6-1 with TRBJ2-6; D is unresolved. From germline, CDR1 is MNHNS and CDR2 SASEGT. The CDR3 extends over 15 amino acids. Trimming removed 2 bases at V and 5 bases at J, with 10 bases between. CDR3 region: CASSESKLWANVLTF. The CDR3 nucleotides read TGTGCCAGCAGTGAATCAAAGCTTTGGGCCAACGTCCTGACTTTC.

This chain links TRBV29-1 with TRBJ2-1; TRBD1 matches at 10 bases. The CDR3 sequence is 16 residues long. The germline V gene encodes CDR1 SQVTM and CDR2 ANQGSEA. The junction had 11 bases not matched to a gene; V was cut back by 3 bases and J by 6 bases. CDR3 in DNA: TGCAGCGTTGATGCGGGTGGGGGGACAGGGGTCAATGAGCAGTTCTTC. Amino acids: CSVDAGGGTGVNEQFF.

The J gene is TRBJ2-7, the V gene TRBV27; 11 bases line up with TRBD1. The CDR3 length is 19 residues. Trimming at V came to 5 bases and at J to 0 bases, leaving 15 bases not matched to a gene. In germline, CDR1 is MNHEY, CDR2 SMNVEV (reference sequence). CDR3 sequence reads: CASSPMPGQGAQTSYEQYF. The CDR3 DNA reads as TGTGCCAGCAGTCCAATGCCCGGACAGGGGGCTCAAACCTCCTACGAGCAGTACTTC.

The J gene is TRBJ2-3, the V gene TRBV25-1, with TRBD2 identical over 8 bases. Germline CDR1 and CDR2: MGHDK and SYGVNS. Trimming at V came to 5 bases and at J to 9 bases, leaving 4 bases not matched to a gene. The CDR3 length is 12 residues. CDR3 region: CASSFPGGTQYF. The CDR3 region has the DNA TGTGCCAGCAGTTTCCCGGGGGGGACGCAGTATTTT.

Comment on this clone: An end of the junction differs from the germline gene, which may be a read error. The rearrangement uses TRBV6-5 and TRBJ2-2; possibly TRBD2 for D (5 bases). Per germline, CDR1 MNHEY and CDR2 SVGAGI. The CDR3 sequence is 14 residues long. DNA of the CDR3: TGTGCCAGCAGTTACATTGGGAACACCGGGAAGCTGTTTTTT. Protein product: CASSYIGNTGKLFF.

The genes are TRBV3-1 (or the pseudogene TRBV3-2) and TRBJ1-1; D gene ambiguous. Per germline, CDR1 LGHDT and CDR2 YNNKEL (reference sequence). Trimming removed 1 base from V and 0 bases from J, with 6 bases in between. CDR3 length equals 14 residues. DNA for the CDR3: TGTGCCAGCAGCCAAGGGGAGGTGAACACTGAAGCTTTCTTT. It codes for CASSQGEVNTEAFF.

The CDR3 reads CASGARQGNTEAFF. The CDR3 region has the DNA TGTGCCAGCGGGGCCCGACAGGGGAACACTGAAGCTTTCTTT. The rearrangement links TRBV6-5 to TRBJ1-1, with 7 bases matching TRBD1. This CDR3 region has 14 residues. The V segment lost 8 bases and the J segment 1 base; nucleotides outside the gene matches: 7. The germline V gene encodes CDR1 MNHEY and CDR2 SVGAGI.

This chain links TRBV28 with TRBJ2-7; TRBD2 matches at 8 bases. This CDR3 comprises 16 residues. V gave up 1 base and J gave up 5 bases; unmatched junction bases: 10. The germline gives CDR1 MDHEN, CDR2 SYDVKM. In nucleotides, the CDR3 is TGTGCCAGCAGTTTATTCCCGAGCGGGGGTACGAACGAGCAGTACTTC. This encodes CASSLFPSGGTNEQYF.

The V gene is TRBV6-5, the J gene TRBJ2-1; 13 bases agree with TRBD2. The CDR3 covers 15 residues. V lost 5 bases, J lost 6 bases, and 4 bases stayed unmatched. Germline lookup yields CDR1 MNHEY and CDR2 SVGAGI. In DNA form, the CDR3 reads TGTGCCAGCAGTCCTCGGACTAGCGGGGGCAATGAGCAGTTCTTC. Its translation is CASSPRTSGGNEQFF.

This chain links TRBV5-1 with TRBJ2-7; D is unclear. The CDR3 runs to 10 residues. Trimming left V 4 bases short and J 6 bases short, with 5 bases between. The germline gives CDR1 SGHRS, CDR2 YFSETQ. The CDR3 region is CASSGGEQYF. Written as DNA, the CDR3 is TGCGCCAGCAGCGGCGGCGAGCAGTACTTC.